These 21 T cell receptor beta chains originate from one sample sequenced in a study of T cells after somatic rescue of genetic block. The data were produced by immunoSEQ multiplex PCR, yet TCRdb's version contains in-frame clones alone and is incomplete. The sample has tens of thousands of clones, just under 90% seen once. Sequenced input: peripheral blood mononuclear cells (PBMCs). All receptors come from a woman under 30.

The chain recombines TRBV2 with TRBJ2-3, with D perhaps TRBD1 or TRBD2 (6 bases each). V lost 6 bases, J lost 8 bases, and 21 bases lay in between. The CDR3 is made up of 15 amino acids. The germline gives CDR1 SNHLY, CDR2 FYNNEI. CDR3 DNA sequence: TGTGCCAGCAGCGCGGACAGTCCAGGAGGGGGTACGCAGTATTTT. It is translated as CASSADSPGGGTQYF.

The CDR3 DNA reads as TGTGCCTGGAGTGGAACGGGACAGGGATATGATGGCTACACCTTC. Translating it yields CAWSGTGQGYDGYTF. The J gene is TRBJ1-2, the V gene TRBV30, with 9 bases fitting TRBD1. The germline V gene encodes CDR1 GTSNPN and CDR2 SVGIG (reference sequence). The J segment lost 6 bases and the V segment lost 1 base, leaving 9 bases of the junction unmatched. CDR3 length equals 15 residues.

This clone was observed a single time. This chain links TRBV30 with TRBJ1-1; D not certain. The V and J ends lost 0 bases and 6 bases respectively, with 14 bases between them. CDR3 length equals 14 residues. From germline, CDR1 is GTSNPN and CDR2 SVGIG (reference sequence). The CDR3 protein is CAWSVRRNNPEAFF. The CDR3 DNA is TGTGCCTGGAGTGTACGCCGGAATAACCCTGAAGCTTTCTTT.

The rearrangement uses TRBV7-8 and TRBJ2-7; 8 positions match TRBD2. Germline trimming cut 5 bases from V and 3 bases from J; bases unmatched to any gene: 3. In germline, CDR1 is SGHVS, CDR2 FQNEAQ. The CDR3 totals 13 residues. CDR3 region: CASSPGGGYEQYF. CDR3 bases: TGTGCCAGCAGCCCGGGGGGGGGCTACGAGCAGTACTTC.

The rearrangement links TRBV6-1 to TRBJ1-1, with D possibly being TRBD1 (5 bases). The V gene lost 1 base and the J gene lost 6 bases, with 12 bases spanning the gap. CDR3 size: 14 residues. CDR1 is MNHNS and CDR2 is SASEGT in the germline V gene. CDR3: CASSEGQGGPEAFF. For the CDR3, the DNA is TGTGCCAGCAGTGAAGGGCAGGGAGGGCCTGAAGCTTTCTTT.

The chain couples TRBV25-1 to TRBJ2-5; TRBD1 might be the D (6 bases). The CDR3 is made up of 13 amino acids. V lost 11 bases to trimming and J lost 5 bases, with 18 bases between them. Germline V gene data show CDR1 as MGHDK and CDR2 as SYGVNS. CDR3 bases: TGTGCCTCATCCCACAGGGTTGGGGAGACCCAGTACTTC. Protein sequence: CASSHRVGETQYF.

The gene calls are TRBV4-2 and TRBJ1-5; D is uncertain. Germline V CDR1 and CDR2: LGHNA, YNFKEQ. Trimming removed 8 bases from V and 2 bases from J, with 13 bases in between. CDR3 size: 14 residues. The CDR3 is CASAGEGGNQPQHF. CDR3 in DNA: TGTGCCAGCGCAGGCGAAGGTGGCAATCAGCCCCAGCATTTT.

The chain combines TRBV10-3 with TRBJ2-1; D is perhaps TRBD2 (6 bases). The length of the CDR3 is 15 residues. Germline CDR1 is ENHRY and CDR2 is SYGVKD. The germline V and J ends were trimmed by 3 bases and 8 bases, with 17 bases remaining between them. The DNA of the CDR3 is TGTGCCATCAGTGACCCGGCAGGGCCGGGGGATGAGCAGTTCTTC. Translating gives CAISDPAGPGDEQFF.

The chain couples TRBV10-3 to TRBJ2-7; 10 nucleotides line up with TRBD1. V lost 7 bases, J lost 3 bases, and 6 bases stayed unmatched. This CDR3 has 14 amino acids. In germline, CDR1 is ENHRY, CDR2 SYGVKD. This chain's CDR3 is CAITSGQGGYEQYF. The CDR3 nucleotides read TGTGCCATCACTTCCGGACAGGGGGGCTACGAGCAGTACTTC.

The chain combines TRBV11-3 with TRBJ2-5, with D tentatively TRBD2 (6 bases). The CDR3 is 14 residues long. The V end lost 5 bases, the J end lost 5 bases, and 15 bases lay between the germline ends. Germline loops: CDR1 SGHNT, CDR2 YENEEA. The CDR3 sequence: CASSAREWKETQYF. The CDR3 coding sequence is TGTGCCAGCAGCGCACGGGAGTGGAAGGAGACCCAGTACTTC.

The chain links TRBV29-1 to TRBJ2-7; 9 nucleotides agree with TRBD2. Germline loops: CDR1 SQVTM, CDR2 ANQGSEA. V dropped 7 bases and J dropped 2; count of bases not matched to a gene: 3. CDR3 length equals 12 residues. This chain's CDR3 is CSGRLAAYEQYF. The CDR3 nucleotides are TGCAGCGGAAGACTAGCGGCCTACGAGCAGTACTTC.

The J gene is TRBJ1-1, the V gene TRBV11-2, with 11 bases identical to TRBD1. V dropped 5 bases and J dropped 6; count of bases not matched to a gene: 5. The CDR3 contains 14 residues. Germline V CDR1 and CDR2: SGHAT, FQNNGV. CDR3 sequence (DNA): TGTGCCAGCAGCATCGGACAGGGGGCCCCTGAAGCTTTCTTT. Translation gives CASSIGQGAPEAFF. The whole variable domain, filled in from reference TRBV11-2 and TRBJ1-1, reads EAGVAQSPRYKIIEKRQSVAFWCNPISGHATLYWYQQILGQGPKLLIQFQNNGVVDDSQLPKDRFSAERLKGVDSTLKIQPAKLEDSAVYLCASSIGQGAPEAFFGQGTRLTVV.

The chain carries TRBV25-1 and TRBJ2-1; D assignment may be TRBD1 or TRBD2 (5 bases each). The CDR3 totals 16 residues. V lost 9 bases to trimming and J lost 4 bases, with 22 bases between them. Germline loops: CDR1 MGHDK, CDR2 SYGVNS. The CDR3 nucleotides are TGTGCCAGTAAACGGGACGACGGGGTGGTTTACAATGAGCAGTTCTTC. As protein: CASKRDDGVVYNEQFF.

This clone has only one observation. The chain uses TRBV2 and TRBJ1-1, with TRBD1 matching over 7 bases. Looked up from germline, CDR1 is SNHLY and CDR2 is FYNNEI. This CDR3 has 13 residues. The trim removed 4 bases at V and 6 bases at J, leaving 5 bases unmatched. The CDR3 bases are TGTGCCAGCAGTGGACAGGGAAGGTCTGAAGCTTTCTTT. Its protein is CASSGQGRSEAFF.

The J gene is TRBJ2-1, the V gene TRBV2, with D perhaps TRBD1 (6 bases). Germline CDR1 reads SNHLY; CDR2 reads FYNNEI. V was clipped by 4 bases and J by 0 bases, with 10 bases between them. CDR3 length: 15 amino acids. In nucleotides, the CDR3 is TGTGCCAGCAGTGCCCAGGGGACCTCCTACAATGAGCAGTTCTTC. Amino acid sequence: CASSAQGTSYNEQFF.

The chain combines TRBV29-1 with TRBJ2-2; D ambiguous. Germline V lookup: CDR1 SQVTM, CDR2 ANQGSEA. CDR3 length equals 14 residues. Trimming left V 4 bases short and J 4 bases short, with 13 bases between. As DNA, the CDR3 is TGCAGCGTTGGGGTGGGGATGAGCACCGGGGAGCTGTTTTTT. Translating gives CSVGVGMSTGELFF.

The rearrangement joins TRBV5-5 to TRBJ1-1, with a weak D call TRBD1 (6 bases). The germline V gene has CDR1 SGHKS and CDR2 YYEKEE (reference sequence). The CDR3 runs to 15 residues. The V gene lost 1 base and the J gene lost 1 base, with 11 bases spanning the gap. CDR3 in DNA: TGTGCCAGCAGCTTGTTGAGGGGGACGAACACTGAAGCTTTCTTT. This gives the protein CASSLLRGTNTEAFF. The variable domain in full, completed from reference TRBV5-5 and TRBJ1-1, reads DAGVTQSPTHLIKTRGQQVTLRCSPISGHKSVSWYQQVLGQGPQFIFQYYEKEERGRGNFPDRFSARQFPNYSSELNVNALLLGDSALYLCASSLLRGTNTEAFFGQGTRLTVV.

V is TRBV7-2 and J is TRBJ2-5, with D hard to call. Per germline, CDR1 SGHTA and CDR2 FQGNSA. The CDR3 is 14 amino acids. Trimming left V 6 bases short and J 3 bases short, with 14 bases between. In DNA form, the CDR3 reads TGTGCCAGCAGTCCCTACCCGCAGAAAGAGACCCAGTACTTC. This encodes CASSPYPQKETQYF.

The DNA of the CDR3 is TGCGCCAGCAGCCAAGGTTCTAGCGCAACAGATACGCAGTATTTT. Protein product: CASSQGSSATDTQYF. The genes are TRBV4-1 and TRBJ2-3; possibly TRBD2 for D (6 bases). From germline, CDR1 is MGHRA and CDR2 YSYEKL. The germline V and J ends were trimmed by 1 base and 3 bases, with 11 bases remaining between them. The CDR3 consists of 15 residues.

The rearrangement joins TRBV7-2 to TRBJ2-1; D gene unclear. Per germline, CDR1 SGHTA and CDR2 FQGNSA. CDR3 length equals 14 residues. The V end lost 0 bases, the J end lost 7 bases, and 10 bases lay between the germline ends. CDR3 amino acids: CASSLAGSVNEQFF. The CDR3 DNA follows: TGTGCCAGCAGCTTAGCGGGTTCGGTAAATGAGCAGTTCTTC.

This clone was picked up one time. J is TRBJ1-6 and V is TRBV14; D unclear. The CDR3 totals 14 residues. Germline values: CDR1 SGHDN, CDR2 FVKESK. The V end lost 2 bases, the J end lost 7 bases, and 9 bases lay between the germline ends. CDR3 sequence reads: CASSQPLRNSPLHF. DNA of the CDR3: TGTGCCAGCAGCCAACCTTTACGGAATTCACCCCTCCACTTT.